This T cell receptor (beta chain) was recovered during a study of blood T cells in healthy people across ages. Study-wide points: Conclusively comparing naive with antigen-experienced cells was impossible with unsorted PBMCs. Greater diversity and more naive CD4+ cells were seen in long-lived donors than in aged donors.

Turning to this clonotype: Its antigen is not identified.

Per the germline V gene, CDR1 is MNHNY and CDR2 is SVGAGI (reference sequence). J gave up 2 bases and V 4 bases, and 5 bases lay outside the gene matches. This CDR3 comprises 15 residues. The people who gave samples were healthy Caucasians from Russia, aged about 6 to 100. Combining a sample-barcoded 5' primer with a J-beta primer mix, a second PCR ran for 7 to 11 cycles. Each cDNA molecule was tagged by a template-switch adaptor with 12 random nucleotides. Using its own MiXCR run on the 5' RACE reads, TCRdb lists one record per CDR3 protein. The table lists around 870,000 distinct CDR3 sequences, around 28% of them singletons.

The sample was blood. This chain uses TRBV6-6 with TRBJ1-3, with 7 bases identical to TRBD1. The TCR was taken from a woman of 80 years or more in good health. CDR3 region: CASSSTDRTGNTIYF. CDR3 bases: TGTGCCAGCAGTTCCACGGACAGGACTGGAAACACCATATATTTT.